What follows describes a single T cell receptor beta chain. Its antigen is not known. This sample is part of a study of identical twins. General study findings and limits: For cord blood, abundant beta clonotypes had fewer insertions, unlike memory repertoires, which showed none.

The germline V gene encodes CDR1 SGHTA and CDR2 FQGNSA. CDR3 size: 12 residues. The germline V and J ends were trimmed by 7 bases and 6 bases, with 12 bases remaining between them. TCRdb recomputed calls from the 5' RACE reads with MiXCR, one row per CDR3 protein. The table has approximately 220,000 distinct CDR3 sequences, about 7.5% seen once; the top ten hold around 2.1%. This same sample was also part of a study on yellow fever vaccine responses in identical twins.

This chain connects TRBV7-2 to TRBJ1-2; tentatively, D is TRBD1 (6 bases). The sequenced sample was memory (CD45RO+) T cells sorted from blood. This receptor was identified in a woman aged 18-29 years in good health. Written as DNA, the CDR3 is TGTGCCAGCACGGTTAACAGGGATGGCTACACCTTC. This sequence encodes CASTVNRDGYTF.